Reported below is one TCR beta chain. Its target is not known. The data are from a study of CD8 T cells in Susac syndrome. Study-level points and caveats: A relatively small number of individuals underwent TCR sequencing and HLA analysis.

The CDR3 is made up of 18 amino acids. J was trimmed by 5 bases and V by 4 bases; bases with no gene match: 20. CDR1 and CDR2 (germline): LGHNA, YNFKEQ. Reverse transcription of roughly 0.45 to 1 ug RNA was performed with random hexamers. Via MiXCR, TCRdb re-called the immunoSEQ multiplex PCR reads, giving one row per CDR3 protein. The repertoire holds some 180,000 distinct CDR3 sequences, with 85% to 95% as singletons. This clonotype was sampled from a human donor with Susac syndrome. Sequenced input: CD4+ T cells from PBMCs. The chain recombines TRBV4-2 with TRBJ2-7, with TRBD2 matching over 7 bases. For the CDR3, the DNA is TGTGCCAGCAGCCGAACTACTAGCGACCTGACGGTTGCCCACGAGCAGTACTTC. It encodes CASSRTTSDLTVAHEQYF.